A single sample gave rise to the 28 T cell receptor beta chains below, sequenced in a study of blood T cell repertoires in COVID-19. Profiling relied on immunoSEQ multiplex PCR, and the TCRdb table lists in-frame clones only, not all of them. The data show 200,000 or so clones, approximately 83% seen once. Sequencing input: PBMCs or T cells enriched from blood (not recorded which). All receptors come from a man between 35 and 55 years old who had recovered from COVID-19.

This chain links TRBV4-1 with TRBJ1-2; TRBD1 matches at 7 bases. Germline loops: CDR1 MGHRA, CDR2 YSYEKL. The CDR3 is made up of 16 amino acids. With 0 bases clipped from V and 5 bases from J, the junction kept 9 bases outside the gene matches. This chain's CDR3 is CASSQDLRDSSYGYTF. CDR3 coding DNA: TGCGCCAGCAGCCAAGATTTAAGGGACAGCTCATATGGCTACACCTTC.

This chain connects TRBV4-2 to TRBJ2-2, with TRBD2 matching 12 bases. In germline, CDR1 is LGHNA, CDR2 YNFKEQ. CDR3 length: 19 amino acids. V trimming: 4 bases; J trimming: 3 bases; junction bases outside the gene matches: 12. This CDR3 is CASSPQTLAGGPYTGELFF. The CDR3 DNA follows: TGTGCCAGCAGCCCCCAGACACTAGCGGGGGGCCCTTACACCGGGGAGCTGTTTTTT.

The V call is TRBV19, the J call TRBJ2-2, with D maybe TRBD1 (5 bases). The CDR3 length is 15 residues. The ends were cut back, 3 bases at V and 4 bases at J, with 12 bases in the middle. Germline CDR1 LNHDA, CDR2 SQIVND (reference sequence). CDR3 sequence: CASSMPGWSTGELFF. CDR3 DNA sequence: TGTGCCAGTAGTATGCCAGGGTGGAGCACCGGGGAGCTGTTTTTT.

Only a few counts were recorded for this clone. The chain uses TRBV4-2 and TRBJ2-3; the D is unclear. V lost 0 bases and J 2 bases, leaving 6 bases between the germline ends. The CDR3 is 14 residues long. Germline V gene lookup returns CDR1 LGHNA and CDR2 YNFKEQ. The CDR3 reads CASSQDRSTDTQYF. CDR3 nucleotide sequence: TGTGCCAGCAGCCAAGATCGGTCCACAGATACGCAGTATTTT.

The chain has TRBV28 and TRBJ1-1; 7 bases map to TRBD1. The V gene's germline CDR1 is MDHEN and CDR2 SYDVKM. The CDR3 spans 12 residues. V was clipped by 8 bases and J by 5 bases; unmatched bases: 5. The CDR3 DNA reads TGTGCCAGCTCGAAACAGGGGACTGAAGCTTTCTTT. Its translation is CASSKQGTEAFF.

The chain links TRBV19 to TRBJ1-2; TRBD1 is a possible D gene (6 bases). CDR3 length equals 13 residues. Germline V gives CDR1 LNHDA, CDR2 SQIVND (reference sequence). The V end was cut by 6 bases, the J end by 2 bases, with 10 bases between. CDR3 coding DNA: TGTGCCAGTAGGACAGGAGAAAACTATGGCTACACCTTC. Protein: CASRTGENYGYTF.

The CDR3 DNA reads as TGCAGTGCTAGTGCCCAGGGGGCGCTGGGTCATGGCTACACCTTC. Protein: CSASAQGALGHGYTF. The chain joins TRBV20-1 to TRBJ1-2, with 8 bases that match TRBD1. The CDR3 spans 15 residues. CDR1 is DFQATT and CDR2 is SNEGSKA in the germline V gene (reference sequence). V trimming: 3 bases; J trimming: 6 bases; junction bases outside the gene matches: 12.

The rearrangement links TRBV6-5 to TRBJ1-1, with 8 bases that match TRBD1. CDR1 and CDR2 (germline): MNHEY, SVGAGI. This CDR3 has 14 amino acids. J gave up 1 base and V 7 bases, and 5 bases lay outside the gene matches. CDR3 nucleotides: TGTGCCAGCACTACGACAGGGGAGAACACTGAAGCTTTCTTT. Its protein is CASTTTGENTEAFF.

The chain is built from TRBV19 and TRBJ1-1; TRBD1 is a possible D gene (6 bases). This CDR3 region has 15 residues. Trimming took off 9 bases at V and 1 base at J, with 18 bases between the two ends. Germline V gene data show CDR1 as LNHDA and CDR2 as SQIVND (reference sequence). CDR3 amino acids: CASKSPQGSNTEAFF. The CDR3 DNA sequence: TGTGCCAGCAAATCCCCGCAGGGGTCGAACACTGAAGCTTTCTTT.

The J gene is TRBJ2-7, the V gene TRBV7-9, with a tentative D call TRBD2 (5 bases). Germline CDR1 SEHNR, CDR2 FQNEAQ (reference sequence). This CDR3 region has 13 residues. Trimming stripped 5 bases from V and 6 bases from J, with 14 bases between. The CDR3: CASSRGGTLEQYF. The CDR3 DNA sequence: TGTGCCAGCAGCCGAGGAGGAACTCTCGAGCAGTACTTC.

This clone was recorded once. V gene TRBV2 combines with J gene TRBJ1-3, with a weak D call TRBD1 (5 bases). This CDR3 contains 15 residues. Germline V CDR1 and CDR2: SNHLY, FYNNEI. V was shortened by 4 bases and J by 1 base, with 11 bases between the two germline ends. The CDR3 region is CASSGRQRSGNTIYF. CDR3 bases: TGTGCCAGCAGTGGACGACAGAGATCTGGAAACACCATATATTTT.

This clone was observed once. This chain links TRBV24-1 with TRBJ2-3; possibly TRBD1 for D (6 bases). Germline V gene sequence: CDR1 KGHDR, CDR2 SFDVKD. V was clipped by 2 bases and J by 2 bases, with 13 bases between them. The CDR3 spans 16 residues. The CDR3 reads CATSDWTVFPTDTQYF. In DNA, the CDR3 is TGTGCCACCAGTGATTGGACAGTTTTTCCCACAGATACGCAGTATTTT.

This clone came up once. This rearrangement joins TRBV24-1 to TRBJ2-1; a weak D match, TRBD1 (6 bases). The CDR3 runs 15 residues. Germline V gene sequence: CDR1 KGHDR, CDR2 SFDVKD. The V end lost 5 bases, the J end lost 3 bases, and 13 bases lay between the germline ends. The CDR3: CATSGTASFYNEQFF. The CDR3 DNA is TGTGCCACCAGTGGGACAGCGAGTTTCTACAATGAGCAGTTCTTC.

The rearrangement uses TRBV30 and TRBJ1-1; 9 bases are shared with TRBD1. V dropped 7 bases and J dropped 2; count of bases not matched to a gene: 5. The CDR3 sequence is 13 residues long. Germline loops: CDR1 GTSNPN, CDR2 SVGIG (reference sequence). The CDR3 loop reads CASATGGNTEAFF. As DNA, the CDR3 is TGTGCCTCCGCGACAGGGGGAAACACTGAAGCTTTCTTT.

The chain couples TRBV15 to TRBJ1-2, with TRBD1 as a possible D gene (5 bases). CDR1 LNHNV and CDR2 YYDKDF come from the germline V gene (reference sequence). The CDR3 loop spans 16 amino acids. V gave up 1 base and J gave up 5 bases, with 17 bases separating them. This CDR3 reads CATSRARGNFWYGYTF. The CDR3 bases are TGTGCCACCAGCAGAGCCCGGGGGAACTTCTGGTATGGCTACACCTTC.

The V gene is TRBV7-9, the J gene TRBJ1-2; 7 bases fit TRBD1. The CDR3 extends over 14 amino acids. Looked up from germline, CDR1 is SEHNR and CDR2 is FQNEAQ (reference sequence). The V and J ends lost 0 bases and 8 bases, in that order; junction bases with no gene match: 6. This CDR3 reads CASSLAGGAGGYTF. The CDR3 bases are TGTGCCAGCAGCTTAGCAGGGGGCGCTGGGGGCTACACCTTC.

The chain has TRBV19 and TRBJ2-2, with D perhaps matching TRBD2 (6 bases). The CDR3 covers 15 residues. The V end was cut by 4 bases, the J end by 5 bases, with 14 bases between. Per germline, CDR1 LNHDA and CDR2 SQIVND (reference sequence). The CDR3, as DNA: TGTGCCAGTAGTACCGCGGGACTCCCTACCGGGGAGCTGTTTTTT. This sequence encodes CASSTAGLPTGELFF.

The V gene is TRBV3-1 (or the pseudogene TRBV3-2), the J gene TRBJ2-3; perhaps TRBD1 as D (5 bases). Germline values: CDR1 LGHDT, CDR2 YNNKEL (reference sequence). V lost 4 bases and J 6 bases, leaving 14 bases between the germline ends. The CDR3 runs 14 residues. CDR3 protein: CASSRQRRADTQYF. DNA of the CDR3: TGTGCCAGCAGCCGACAGCGCAGGGCGGATACGCAGTATTTT.

The chain employs TRBV7-9 and TRBJ1-2; D perhaps matches TRBD1 (6 bases). The CDR3 spans 14 residues. Germline V gene sequence: CDR1 SEHNR, CDR2 FQNEAQ (reference sequence). Trimming left V 5 bases short and J 0 bases short, with 10 bases between. For the CDR3, the DNA is TGTGCCAGCAGCCCTGGGACAACTAACTATGGCTACACCTTC. Translation: CASSPGTTNYGYTF.

The chain has TRBV9 and TRBJ1-2, with a weak D call TRBD1 (6 bases). The V end was cut by 8 bases, the J end by 4 bases, with 12 bases between. Germline-derived CDR1 and CDR2 are SGDLS and YYNGEE. CDR3 length equals 12 residues. CDR3 residues: CASEGRGYGYTF. The DNA for the CDR3 is TGTGCCAGTGAGGGCAGGGGCTATGGCTACACCTTC.

Remarks on this clone: In the same sample, other DNA sequences code for this CDR3. The rearrangement joins TRBV19 to TRBJ1-3; D not certain. The length of the CDR3 is 14 residues. Per germline, CDR1 LNHDA and CDR2 SQIVND (reference sequence). Deletions cut 4 bases from V and 0 bases from J, with 7 bases between. The DNA for the CDR3 is TGTGCCAGTAGTACAGACAACTCTGGAAACACCATATATTTT. The encoded protein is CASSTDNSGNTIYF.

This chain links TRBV27 with TRBJ2-1; 7 nucleotides line up with TRBD1. CDR3 length: 13 amino acids. CDR1 is MNHEY, CDR2 SMNVEV, per germline (reference sequence). Trimming cost V 4 bases and J 11 bases; bases outside gene matches: 8. The CDR3 sequence: CASSSVRDRKQFF. Here the CDR3 DNA reads TGTGCCAGCAGTTCTGTAAGGGACAGAAAGCAGTTCTTC.

The rearrangement uses TRBV27 and TRBJ1-1, with 8 positions matching TRBD1. The V and J ends lost 3 bases and 7 bases, in that order; junction bases with no gene match: 16. The CDR3 spans 17 residues. Germline CDR1 MNHEY, CDR2 SMNVEV (reference sequence). The CDR3 DNA follows: TGTGCCAGCAGTTTCAGTGGCCAGGGGGCTGGATTGGGTGAAGCTTTCTTT. This sequence encodes CASSFSGQGAGLGEAFF.

This clone showed up just a few times. The gene calls are TRBV7-2 and TRBJ1-2; the D is unclear. Germline V gives CDR1 SGHTA, CDR2 FQGNSA. Trimming stripped 2 bases from V and 0 bases from J, with 10 bases between. CDR3 size: 15 residues. Here the CDR3 reads CASSLIPKANYGYTF. The CDR3 bases are TGTGCCAGCAGCTTAATCCCTAAAGCTAACTATGGCTACACCTTC.

CDR3 coding DNA: TGTGCCAGCAGCTTGCCGGAGAACTATGGCTACACCTTC. Its translation is CASSLPENYGYTF. The rearrangement links TRBV7-9 to TRBJ1-2; D is unresolved. Germline V gene lookup returns CDR1 SEHNR and CDR2 FQNEAQ (reference sequence). Trimming took off 3 bases at V and 2 bases at J, with 7 bases between the two ends. CDR3 length: 13 residues.

The genes are TRBV9 and TRBJ1-1, with D maybe TRBD1 (5 bases). The V end was cut by 5 bases, the J end by 1 base, with 9 bases between. Germline CDR1 and CDR2: SGDLS and YYNGEE. This CDR3 is built from 13 residues. This CDR3 reads CASSIGGNTEAFF. The CDR3 DNA is TGTGCCAGCAGTATCGGGGGGAACACTGAAGCTTTCTTT.

The rearrangement links TRBV24-1 to TRBJ2-7; weak D call: TRBD1 (6 bases). Germline-derived CDR1 and CDR2 are KGHDR and SFDVKD. The CDR3 spans 15 residues. Trimming removed 3 bases at V and 3 bases at J, with 14 bases between. The CDR3 spells CATSDPRDTVYEQYF. CDR3 in DNA: TGTGCCACCAGTGATCCCCGGGACACGGTCTACGAGCAGTACTTC.

The rearrangement joins TRBV10-3 to TRBJ1-5, with a tentative D call TRBD1 (5 bases). This CDR3 comprises 14 residues. In germline, CDR1 is ENHRY, CDR2 SYGVKD. V gave up 5 bases and J gave up 4 bases, with 12 bases separating them. CDR3 protein: CAISPDSKNQPQHF. The CDR3 nucleotides are TGTGCCATCAGTCCAGACAGCAAAAATCAGCCCCAGCATTTT.